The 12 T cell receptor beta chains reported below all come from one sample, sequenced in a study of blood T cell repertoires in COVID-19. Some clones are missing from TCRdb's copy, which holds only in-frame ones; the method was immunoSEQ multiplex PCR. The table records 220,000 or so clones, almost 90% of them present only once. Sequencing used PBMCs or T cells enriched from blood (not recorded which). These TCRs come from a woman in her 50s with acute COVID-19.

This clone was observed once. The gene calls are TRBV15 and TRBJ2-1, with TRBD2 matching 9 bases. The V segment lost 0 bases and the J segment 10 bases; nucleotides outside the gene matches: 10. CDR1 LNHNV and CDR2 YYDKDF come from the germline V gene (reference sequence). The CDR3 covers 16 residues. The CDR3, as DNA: TGTGCCACCAGCAGAGATCTTGGCAGCGGGAGGCAAGAGCAGTTCTTC. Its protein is CATSRDLGSGRQEQFF.

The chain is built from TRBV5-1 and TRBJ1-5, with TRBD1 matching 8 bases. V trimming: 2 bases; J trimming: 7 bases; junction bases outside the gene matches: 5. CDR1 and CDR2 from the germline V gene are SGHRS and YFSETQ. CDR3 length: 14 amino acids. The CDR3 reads CASSLSTGDQPQHF. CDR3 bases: TGCGCCAGCAGCTTATCGACAGGGGACCAGCCCCAGCATTTT.

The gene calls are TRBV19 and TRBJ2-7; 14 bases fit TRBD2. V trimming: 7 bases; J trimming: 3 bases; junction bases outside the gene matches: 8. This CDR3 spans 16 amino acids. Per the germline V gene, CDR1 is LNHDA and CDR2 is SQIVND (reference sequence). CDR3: CASTRGTSGSIYEQYF. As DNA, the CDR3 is TGTGCCAGTACCAGGGGGACTAGCGGGAGTATCTACGAGCAGTACTTC. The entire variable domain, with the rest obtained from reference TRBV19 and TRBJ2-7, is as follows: DGGITQSPKYLFRKEGQNVTLSCEQNLNHDAMYWYRQDPGQGLRLIYYSQIVNDFQKGDIAEGYSVSREKKESFPLTVTSAQKNPTAFYLCASTRGTSGSIYEQYFGPGTRLTVT.

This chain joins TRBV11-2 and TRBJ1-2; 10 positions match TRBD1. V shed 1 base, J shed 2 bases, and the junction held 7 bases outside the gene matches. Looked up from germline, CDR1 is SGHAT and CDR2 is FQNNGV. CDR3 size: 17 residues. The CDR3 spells CASSLAGTGDTNYGYTF. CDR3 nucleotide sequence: TGTGCCAGCAGCTTAGCGGGGACAGGGGACACCAACTATGGCTACACCTTC.

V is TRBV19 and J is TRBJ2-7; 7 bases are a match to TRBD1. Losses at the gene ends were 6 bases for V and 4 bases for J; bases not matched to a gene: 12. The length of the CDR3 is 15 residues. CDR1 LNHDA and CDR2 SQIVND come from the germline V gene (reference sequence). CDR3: CASSLDRNPLYEQYF. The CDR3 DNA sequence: TGTGCCAGTAGCTTGGACAGGAACCCTCTGTACGAGCAGTACTTC.

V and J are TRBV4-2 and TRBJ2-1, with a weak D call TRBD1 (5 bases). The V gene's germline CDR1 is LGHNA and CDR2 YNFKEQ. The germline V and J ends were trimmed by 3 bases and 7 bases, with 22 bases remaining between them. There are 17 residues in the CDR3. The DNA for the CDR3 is TGTGCCAGCAGCCAGGTATCGTCCCCCCAGGGTGGTAATGAGCAGTTCTTC. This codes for CASSQVSSPQGGNEQFF.

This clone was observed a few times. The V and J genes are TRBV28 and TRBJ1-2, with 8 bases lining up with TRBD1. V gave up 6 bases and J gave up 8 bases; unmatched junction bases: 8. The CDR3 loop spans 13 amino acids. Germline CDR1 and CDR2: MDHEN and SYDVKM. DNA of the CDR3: TGTGCCAGCAGAACGGACAGGGTAAGAGGCTACACCTTC. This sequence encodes CASRTDRVRGYTF.

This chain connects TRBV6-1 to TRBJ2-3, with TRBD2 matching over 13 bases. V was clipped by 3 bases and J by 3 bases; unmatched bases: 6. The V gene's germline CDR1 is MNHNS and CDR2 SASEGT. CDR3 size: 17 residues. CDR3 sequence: CASSDLGLAGPTDTQYF. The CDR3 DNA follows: TGTGCCAGCAGTGACCTGGGACTAGCGGGACCTACAGATACGCAGTATTTT.

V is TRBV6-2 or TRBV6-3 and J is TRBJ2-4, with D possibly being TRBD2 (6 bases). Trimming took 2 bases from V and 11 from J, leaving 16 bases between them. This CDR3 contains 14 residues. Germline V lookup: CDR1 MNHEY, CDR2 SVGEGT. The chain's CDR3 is CASSYAGTPGVQYF. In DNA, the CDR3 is TGTGCCAGCAGTTACGCAGGGACCCCGGGAGTTCAGTACTTC.

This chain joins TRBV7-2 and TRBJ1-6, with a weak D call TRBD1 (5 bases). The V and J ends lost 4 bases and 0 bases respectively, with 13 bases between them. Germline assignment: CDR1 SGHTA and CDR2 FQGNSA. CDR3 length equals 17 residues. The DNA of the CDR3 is TGTGCCAGCAGCTCCAGGGCGTGGAGCTCCTATAATTCACCCCTCCACTTT. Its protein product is CASSSRAWSSYNSPLHF.

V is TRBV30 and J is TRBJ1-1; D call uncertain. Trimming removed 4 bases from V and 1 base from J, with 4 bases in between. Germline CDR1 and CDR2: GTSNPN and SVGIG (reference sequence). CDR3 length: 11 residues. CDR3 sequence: CAWNGNTEAFF. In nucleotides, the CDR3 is TGTGCCTGGAACGGGAACACTGAAGCTTTCTTT.

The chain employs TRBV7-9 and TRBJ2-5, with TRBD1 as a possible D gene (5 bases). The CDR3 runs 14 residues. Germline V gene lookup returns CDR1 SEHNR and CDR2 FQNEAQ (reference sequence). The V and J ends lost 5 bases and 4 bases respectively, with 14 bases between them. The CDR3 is CASSPRDTPETQYF. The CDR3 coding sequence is TGTGCCAGCAGCCCCAGGGATACCCCAGAGACCCAGTACTTC.